The 30 T cell receptor beta chains below come from one sample, sequenced in a study of blood T cell repertoires in COVID-19. Clones were read by immunoSEQ multiplex PCR, and TCRdb kept only the in-frame ones, dropping some. The repertoire holds more than 60,000 clones, with 65% to 90% as singletons. The material sequenced was peripheral blood. The receptors were sampled from a man older than 75 with COVID-19, enrolled during active disease.

The chain is built from TRBV4-2 and TRBJ2-1, with 7 bases lining up with TRBD2. This CDR3 is built from 13 residues. In germline, CDR1 is LGHNA, CDR2 YNFKEQ. After removal of 0 bases from V and 10 bases from J, the junction contained 3 bases not matched to a gene. This CDR3 reads CASSQEGGGEQFF. The CDR3 DNA reads as TGTGCCAGCAGCCAAGAGGGGGGAGGGGAGCAGTTCTTC.

The chain recombines TRBV15 with TRBJ2-2; D unresolved. Germline CDR1 and CDR2: LNHNV and YYDKDF (reference sequence). This CDR3 is built from 16 residues. Trimming shortened V by 1 base and J by 0 bases, and 9 bases separated the two germline ends. CDR3 DNA: TGTGCCACCAGCAGAGTGGGCCAGGCGAACACCGGGGAGCTGTTTTTT. Translation: CATSRVGQANTGELFF.

The rearrangement joins TRBV5-1 to TRBJ1-1; D is uncertain. The CDR3 length is 14 residues. Germline loops: CDR1 SGHRS, CDR2 YFSETQ. Trimming stripped 0 bases from V and 4 bases from J, with 10 bases between. The CDR3 region has the DNA TGCGCCAGCAGCTTGGGTTTCTCGGGCACTGAAGCTTTCTTT. As protein: CASSLGFSGTEAFF.

This chain links TRBV7-2 with TRBJ1-1, with TRBD1 matching over 8 bases. The CDR3 contains 15 residues. CDR1 is SGHTA, CDR2 FQGNSA, per germline. V dropped 5 bases and J dropped 0; count of bases not matched to a gene: 5. The CDR3 DNA follows: TGTGCCAGCAGCACCTGGGGACAGGTGAACACTGAAGCTTTCTTT. Translating gives CASSTWGQVNTEAFF.

This clone was observed once. The CDR3 DNA sequence: TGTGCCAGCAGTTTTCTTGGAGATGGCTACACCTTC. Its translation is CASSFLGDGYTF. V usage is TRBV2 and J usage is TRBJ1-2; D uncertain. Looked up from germline, CDR1 is SNHLY and CDR2 is FYNNEI. CDR3 length: 12 residues. V shed 5 bases and J shed 6 bases, with 10 bases lying between them.

V and J are TRBV5-1 and TRBJ2-7, with TRBD1 matching 11 bases. Per germline, CDR1 SGHRS and CDR2 YFSETQ. The CDR3 loop spans 15 amino acids. The ends lost 4 bases at V and 5 bases at J; junction bases unmatched: 8. CDR3 residues: CASSQTGTGGDEQYF. CDR3 DNA sequence: TGCGCCAGCAGCCAAACGGGGACAGGGGGGGACGAGCAGTACTTC.

The sample holds one count of this clone. This chain uses TRBV5-1 with TRBJ2-6, with 7 positions matching TRBD1. Trimming cost V 3 bases and J 0 bases; bases outside gene matches: 12. Germline V CDR1 and CDR2: SGHRS, YFSETQ. The CDR3 contains 19 residues. The CDR3, as DNA: TGCGCCAGCAGCTCTCCCCCGGGACAGCTTAGCTCTGGGGCCAACGTCCTGACTTTC. Translating it yields CASSSPPGQLSSGANVLTF.

The CDR3 DNA reads as TGTGCCAGCAGTTGGCGGGGGGGCCAAGAGACCCAGTACTTC. This encodes CASSWRGGQETQYF. The J gene is TRBJ2-5, the V gene TRBV28; TRBD2 aligns across 9 bases. J gave up 1 base and V 4 bases, and 1 base lay outside the gene matches. The CDR3 contains 14 residues. Germline assignment: CDR1 MDHEN and CDR2 SYDVKM.

The genes are TRBV5-1 and TRBJ2-4; D perhaps matches TRBD1 (6 bases). Germline V gene sequence: CDR1 SGHRS, CDR2 YFSETQ. V dropped 4 bases and J dropped 9 bases, with 17 bases sitting between them. This CDR3 is 14 amino acids long. The CDR3 coding sequence is TGCGCCAGCAGCCTCGGGACACGGAAGGGCATTCAGTACTTC. Translating it yields CASSLGTRKGIQYF.

There are a few counts of this clone. This chain links TRBV7-9 with TRBJ1-4; 7 nucleotides line up with TRBD1. Germline V gives CDR1 SEHNR, CDR2 FQNEAQ (reference sequence). This CDR3 has 15 residues. Losses at the gene ends were 1 base for V and 8 bases for J; bases not matched to a gene: 7. This CDR3 is CASSLVIEGGEKLFF. For the CDR3, the DNA is TGTGCCAGCAGCTTAGTAATAGAAGGGGGCGAAAAACTGTTTTTT.

This chain links TRBV5-1 with TRBJ2-3, with D tentatively TRBD2 (6 bases). Germline CDR1 is SGHRS and CDR2 is YFSETQ. V lost 3 bases, J lost 0 bases, and 11 bases lay in between. This CDR3 has 15 residues. The CDR3 loop is CASSSFRGSTDTQYF. CDR3 nucleotides: TGCGCCAGCAGCTCCTTCCGGGGGAGCACAGATACGCAGTATTTT.

In regard to this clone: An end of the junction does not agree with germline; a read error may underlie this. This chain joins TRBV14 and TRBJ2-2; D perhaps matches TRBD1 (5 bases). The CDR3 loop spans 14 amino acids. CDR1 and CDR2 (germline): SGHDN, FVKESK. CDR3 coding DNA: TGTGCCAGCAGTCAAGATACAGGTTACGGGGAGCTGTTTTTT. Encoded protein: CASSQDTGYGELFF.

The DNA of the CDR3 is TGTGCCAGCAGCTCGTTGACAGCCACTAACTATGGCTACACCTTC. This gives the protein CASSSLTATNYGYTF. The chain uses TRBV5-6 and TRBJ1-2, with a weak D call TRBD1 (5 bases). Germline V gives CDR1 SGHDT, CDR2 YYEEEE. The CDR3 consists of 15 residues. The V end was cut by 3 bases, the J end by 0 bases, with 12 bases between.

The rearrangement links TRBV24-1 to TRBJ2-7; 8 bases are shared with TRBD2. The CDR3 extends over 15 amino acids. Per the germline V gene, CDR1 is KGHDR and CDR2 is SFDVKD. V lost 3 bases and J lost 0; bases outside the gene matches: 3. In DNA, the CDR3 is TGTGCCACCAGTGATCCGGGGGGGACCTCCTACGAGCAGTACTTC. Protein product: CATSDPGGTSYEQYF.

J is TRBJ1-2 and V is TRBV7-2, with D tentatively TRBD1 (6 bases). Trimming stripped 6 bases from V and 4 bases from J, with 12 bases between. CDR3 length: 13 residues. CDR1 is SGHTA and CDR2 is FQGNSA in the germline V gene. This CDR3 reads CASSFDRSYGYTF. CDR3 DNA sequence: TGTGCCAGCAGTTTCGACAGGTCCTATGGCTACACCTTC.

The chain is built from TRBV7-8 and TRBJ2-7; weak D call: TRBD2 (6 bases). V was shortened by 1 base and J by 6 bases, with 13 bases between the two germline ends. The CDR3 has 14 amino acids. Germline V gene data show CDR1 as SGHVS and CDR2 as FQNEAQ. CDR3 region: CASSLERALGEQYF. CDR3 nucleotides: TGTGCCAGCAGCTTAGAGCGGGCGTTGGGCGAGCAGTACTTC.

V usage is TRBV21-1 and J usage is TRBJ2-7; TRBD2 is the table's D call and was not checked against the DNA. TRBV21-1 is a pseudogene. The CDR3 length is 14 residues. The CDR3 DNA sequence: TGTGCCAGCAGCGCGGGACCGACCCCAAACGAGCAGTACTTC. This sequence encodes CASSAGPTPNEQYF.

V usage is TRBV7-8 and J usage is TRBJ2-1; tentatively, D is TRBD1 (6 bases). This CDR3 is 14 amino acids long. Germline CDR1 and CDR2: SGHVS and FQNEAQ. V lost 4 bases and J lost 6, with 13 bases in between. CDR3 region: CASSYRVGVNEQFF. The CDR3 DNA is TGTGCCAGCAGCTACAGGGTTGGGGTCAATGAGCAGTTCTTC.

The chain is built from TRBV9 and TRBJ2-5, with D unclear. Trimming cost V 4 bases and J 0 bases, with 7 bases left between them. Per the germline V gene, CDR1 is SGDLS and CDR2 is YYNGEE. The CDR3 sequence is 13 residues long. CDR3 DNA: TGTGCCAGCAGCCCCCCGTACCAAGAGACCCAGTACTTC. Protein: CASSPPYQETQYF. Full variable domain (remainder filled in from reference TRBV9 and TRBJ2-5): DSGVTQTPKHLITATGQRVTLRCSPRSGDLSVYWYQQSLDQGLQFLIQYYNGEERAKGNILERFSAQQFPDLHSELNLSSLELGDSALYFCASSPPYQETQYFGPGTRLLVL.

This clone was seen more than once but under ten times. The CDR3: CASSWRTGGQLSSEAFF. The CDR3 nucleotides read TGTGCCAGCAGCTGGAGGACAGGGGGCCAATTGAGCTCTGAAGCTTTCTTT. This chain joins TRBV5-6 and TRBJ1-1; 11 positions agree with TRBD1. The length of the CDR3 is 17 residues. The J segment lost 6 bases and the V segment lost 3 bases, leaving 13 bases of the junction unmatched. In germline, CDR1 is SGHDT, CDR2 YYEEEE.

This chain uses TRBV9 with TRBJ2-2, with TRBD2 as a possible D gene (5 bases). The CDR3 is 17 amino acids. Germline CDR1 SGDLS, CDR2 YYNGEE. V lost 1 base and J lost 5, with 18 bases in between. The CDR3 reads CASSVFDGARRTGELFF. CDR3 nucleotide sequence: TGTGCCAGCAGCGTATTCGACGGAGCGAGGAGGACCGGGGAGCTGTTTTTT.

This rearrangement joins TRBV10-3 to TRBJ1-1; possible D gene TRBD1, 5 bases. Germline CDR1 is ENHRY and CDR2 is SYGVKD. The CDR3 loop spans 13 amino acids. Trimming removed 9 bases from V and 3 bases from J, with 14 bases in between. CDR3 sequence: CAIRGRADTEAFF. The CDR3 DNA reads as TGTGCCATTCGAGGCAGGGCGGACACTGAAGCTTTCTTT.

The chain has TRBV28 and TRBJ1-5, with a possible D match to TRBD1 (5 bases). Germline CDR1 is MDHEN and CDR2 is SYDVKM. V lost 7 bases and J 5 bases, leaving 21 bases between the germline ends. CDR3 length equals 16 residues. CDR3 bases: TGTGCCAGCACCCCTATCGGGCAGGGAGGGGATCAGCCCCAGCATTTT. This sequence encodes CASTPIGQGGDQPQHF.

This rearrangement joins TRBV2 to TRBJ1-1, with D possibly TRBD1 on 5 matching bases. CDR3 size: 10 residues. Trimming left V 8 bases short and J 8 bases short, with 9 bases between. Germline-derived CDR1 and CDR2 are SNHLY and FYNNEI. CDR3 in amino acids: CASSNREAFF. The CDR3 DNA follows: TGTGCCAGCTCTAACAGGGAAGCTTTCTTT. The full variable domain, rest sourced from reference TRBV2 and TRBJ1-1, is EPEVTQTPSHQVTQMGQEVILRCVPISNHLYFYWYRQILGQKVEFLVSFYNNEISEKSEIFDDQFSVERPDGSNFTLKIRSTKLEDSAMYFCASSNREAFFGQGTRLTVV.

The chain carries TRBV6-5 and TRBJ2-7, with D perhaps matching TRBD2 (5 bases). V was trimmed by 6 bases and J by 2 bases, leaving 14 bases between them. CDR3 size: 14 residues. From germline, CDR1 is MNHEY and CDR2 SVGAGI. The CDR3 sequence is CASRPRTLAYEQYF. The CDR3 region has the DNA TGTGCCAGCAGACCGAGGACTTTAGCCTACGAGCAGTACTTC.

The chain joins TRBV5-6 to TRBJ1-2, with 8 positions matching TRBD1. The CDR3 covers 18 residues. The junction had 22 bases not matched to a gene; V was cut back by 5 bases and J by 7 bases. Per germline, CDR1 SGHDT and CDR2 YYEEEE. Here the CDR3 reads CASSLGWGQVSRYSGYTF. The DNA of the CDR3 is TGTGCCAGCAGTCTGGGGTGGGGACAGGTGTCAAGGTACTCTGGCTACACCTTC.

V and J are TRBV24-1 and TRBJ1-6, with D unclear. Per the germline V gene, CDR1 is KGHDR and CDR2 is SFDVKD. The CDR3 spans 12 residues. V was pared by 5 bases and J by 7 bases, with 5 bases between. The CDR3 DNA is TGTGCCACCAGTGGTTCAAATTCACCCCTCCACTTT. This codes for CATSGSNSPLHF.

A few counts support this clone. J is TRBJ2-3 and V is TRBV6-2 or TRBV6-3; maybe TRBD2 (5 bases). Germline V gene lookup returns CDR1 MNHEY and CDR2 SVGEGT. The CDR3 contains 13 residues. V lost 7 bases to trimming and J lost 8 bases, with 16 bases between them. In DNA form, the CDR3 reads TGTGCCAGCACCTACTCGGGGAGAGGTACGCAGTATTTT. As protein: CASTYSGRGTQYF.

The chain uses TRBV7-3 and TRBJ2-2; TRBD2 matches 12 bases. V gave up 5 bases and J gave up 7 bases; unmatched junction bases: 5. The germline CDR1 and CDR2 sequences are SGHTA and FQGTGA. The CDR3 totals 15 residues. As DNA, the CDR3 is TGTGCCAGCAGCCCTAGCGGGGGGGCAATCGGGGAGCTGTTTTTT. Protein: CASSPSGGAIGELFF.

The chain employs TRBV6-1 and TRBJ2-5, with TRBD2 matching over 9 bases. The J segment lost 2 bases and the V segment lost 3 bases, leaving 1 base of the junction unmatched. Germline V gives CDR1 MNHNS, CDR2 SASEGT. The CDR3 is made up of 14 amino acids. CDR3 DNA sequence: TGTGCCAGCAGTGATACTAGCGGGCAAGAGACCCAGTACTTC. Its protein is CASSDTSGQETQYF.